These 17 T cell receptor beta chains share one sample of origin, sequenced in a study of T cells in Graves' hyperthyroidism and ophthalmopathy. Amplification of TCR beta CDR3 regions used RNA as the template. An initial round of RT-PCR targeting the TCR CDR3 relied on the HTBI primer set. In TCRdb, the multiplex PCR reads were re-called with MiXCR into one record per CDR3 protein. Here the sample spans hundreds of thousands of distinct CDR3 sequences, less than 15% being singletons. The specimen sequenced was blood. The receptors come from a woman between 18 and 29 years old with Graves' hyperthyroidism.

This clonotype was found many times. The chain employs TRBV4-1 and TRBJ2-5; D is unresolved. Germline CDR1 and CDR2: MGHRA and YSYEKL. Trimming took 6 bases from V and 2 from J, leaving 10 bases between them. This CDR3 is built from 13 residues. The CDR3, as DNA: TGCGCCAGCAGTAGGGTCAGACAAGAGACCCAGTACTTC. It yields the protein CASSRVRQETQYF.

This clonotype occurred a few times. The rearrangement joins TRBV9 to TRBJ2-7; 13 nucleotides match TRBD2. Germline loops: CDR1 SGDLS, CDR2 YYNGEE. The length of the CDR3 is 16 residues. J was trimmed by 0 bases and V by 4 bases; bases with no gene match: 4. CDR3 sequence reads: CASSPLAGGNSYEQYF. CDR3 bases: TGTGCCAGCAGCCCACTAGCGGGAGGGAACTCCTACGAGCAGTACTTC.

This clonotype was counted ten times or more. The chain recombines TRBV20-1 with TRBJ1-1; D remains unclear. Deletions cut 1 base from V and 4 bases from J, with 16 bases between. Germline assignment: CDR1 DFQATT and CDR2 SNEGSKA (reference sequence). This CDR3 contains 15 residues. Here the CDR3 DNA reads TGCAGTGCTAGAGGCGATCGGGGAATAATCACTGAAGCTTTCTTT. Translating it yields CSARGDRGIITEAFF.

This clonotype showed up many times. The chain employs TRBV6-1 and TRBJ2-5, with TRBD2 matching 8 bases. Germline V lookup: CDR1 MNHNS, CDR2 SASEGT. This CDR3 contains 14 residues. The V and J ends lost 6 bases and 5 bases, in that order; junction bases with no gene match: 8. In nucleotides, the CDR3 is TGTGCCAGCAGCCCCGGGGGGGCAGAGGAGACCCAGTACTTC. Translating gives CASSPGGAEETQYF.

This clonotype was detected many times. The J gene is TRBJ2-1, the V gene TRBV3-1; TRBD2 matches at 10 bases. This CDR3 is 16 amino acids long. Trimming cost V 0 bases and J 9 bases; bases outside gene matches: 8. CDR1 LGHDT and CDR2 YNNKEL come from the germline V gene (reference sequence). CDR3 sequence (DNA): TGTGCCAGCAGCCAAGATATGGTAGCGGGAGGTCTTGAGCAGTTCTTC. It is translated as CASSQDMVAGGLEQFF.

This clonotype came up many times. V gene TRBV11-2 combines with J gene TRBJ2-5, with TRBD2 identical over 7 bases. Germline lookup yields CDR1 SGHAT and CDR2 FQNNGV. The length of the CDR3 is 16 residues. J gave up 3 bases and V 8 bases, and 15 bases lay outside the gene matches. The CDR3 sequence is CASSPLTGGLEETQYF. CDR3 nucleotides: TGTGCCAGCTCCCCCCTAACGGGGGGTTTGGAAGAGACCCAGTACTTC.

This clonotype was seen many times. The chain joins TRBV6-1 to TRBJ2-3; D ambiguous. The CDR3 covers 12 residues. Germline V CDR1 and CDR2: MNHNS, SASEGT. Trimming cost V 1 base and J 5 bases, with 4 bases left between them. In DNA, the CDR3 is TGTGCCAGCAGTGAAGTTGGAGATACGCAGTATTTT. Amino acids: CASSEVGDTQYF.

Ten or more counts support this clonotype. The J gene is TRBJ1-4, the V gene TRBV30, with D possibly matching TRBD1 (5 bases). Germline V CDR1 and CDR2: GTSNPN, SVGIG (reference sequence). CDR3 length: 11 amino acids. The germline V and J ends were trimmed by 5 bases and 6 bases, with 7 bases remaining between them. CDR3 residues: CAWQGYEKLFF. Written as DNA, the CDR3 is TGTGCCTGGCAGGGTTATGAAAAACTGTTTTTT.

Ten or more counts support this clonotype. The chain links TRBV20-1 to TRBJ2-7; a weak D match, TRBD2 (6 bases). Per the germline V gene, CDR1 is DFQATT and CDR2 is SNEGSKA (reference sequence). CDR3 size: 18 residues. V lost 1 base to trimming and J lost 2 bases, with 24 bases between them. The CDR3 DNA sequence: TGCAGTGCTAGAGTCCTCGGGACTGCGGAACCTCAACCCTACGAGCAGTACTTC. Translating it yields CSARVLGTAEPQPYEQYF.

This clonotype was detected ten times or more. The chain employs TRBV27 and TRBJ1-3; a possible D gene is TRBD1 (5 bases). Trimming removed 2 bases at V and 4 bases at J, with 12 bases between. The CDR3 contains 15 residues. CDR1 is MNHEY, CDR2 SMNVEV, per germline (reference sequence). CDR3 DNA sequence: TGTGCCAGCAGTTTAATTGGGACTGGGGGAAACACCATATATTTT. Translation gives CASSLIGTGGNTIYF.

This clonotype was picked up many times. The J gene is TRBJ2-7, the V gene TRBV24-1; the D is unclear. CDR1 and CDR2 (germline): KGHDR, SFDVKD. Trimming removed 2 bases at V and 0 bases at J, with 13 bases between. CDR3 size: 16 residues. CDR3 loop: CATSDSPATGSYEQYF. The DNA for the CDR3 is TGTGCCACCAGTGATTCCCCGGCCACCGGCTCCTACGAGCAGTACTTC.

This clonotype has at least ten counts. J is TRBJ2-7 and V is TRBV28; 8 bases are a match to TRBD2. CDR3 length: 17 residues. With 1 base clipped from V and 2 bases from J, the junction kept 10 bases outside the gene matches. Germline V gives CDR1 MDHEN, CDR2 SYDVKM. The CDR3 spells CASSLFSSGSYAYEQYF. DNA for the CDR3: TGTGCCAGCAGTTTATTTTCAAGCGGGAGTTACGCCTACGAGCAGTACTTC.

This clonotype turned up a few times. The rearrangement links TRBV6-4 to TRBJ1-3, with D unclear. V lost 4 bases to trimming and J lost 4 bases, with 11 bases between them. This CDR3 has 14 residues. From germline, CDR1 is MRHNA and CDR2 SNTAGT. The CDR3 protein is CASSVGSGGNTIYF. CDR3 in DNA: TGTGCCAGCAGTGTAGGGTCTGGGGGAAACACCATATATTTT.

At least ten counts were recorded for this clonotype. DNA of the CDR3: TGTGCCTGGAGTGTAGCCGGTGTCCCCCTGATTAGTTGGATGAACACTGAAGCTTTCTTT. Its protein is CAWSVAGVPLISWMNTEAFF. The chain links TRBV30 to TRBJ1-1, with D unclear. The CDR3 loop spans 20 amino acids. Trimming took 0 bases from V and 0 from J, leaving 26 bases between them. Germline V gene lookup returns CDR1 GTSNPN and CDR2 SVGIG (reference sequence).

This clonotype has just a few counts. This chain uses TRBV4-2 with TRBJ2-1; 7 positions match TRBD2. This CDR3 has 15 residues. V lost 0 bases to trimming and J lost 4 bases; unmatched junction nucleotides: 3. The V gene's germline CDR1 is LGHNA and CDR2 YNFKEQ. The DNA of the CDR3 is TGTGCCAGCAGCCAAGATTTCGGGGGGTACAATGAGCAGTTCTTC. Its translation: CASSQDFGGYNEQFF.

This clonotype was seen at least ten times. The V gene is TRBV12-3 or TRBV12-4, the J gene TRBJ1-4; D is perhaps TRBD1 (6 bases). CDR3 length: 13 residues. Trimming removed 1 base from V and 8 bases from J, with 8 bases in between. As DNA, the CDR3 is TGTGCCAGCAGTTTAGGAGGGGGAGAAAAACTGTTTTTT. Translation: CASSLGGGEKLFF.

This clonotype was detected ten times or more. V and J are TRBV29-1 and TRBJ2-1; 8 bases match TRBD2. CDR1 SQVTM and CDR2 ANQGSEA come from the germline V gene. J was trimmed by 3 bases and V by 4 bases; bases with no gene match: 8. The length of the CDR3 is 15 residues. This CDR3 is CSVVRAGDNYNEQFF. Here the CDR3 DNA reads TGCAGCGTTGTGCGAGCGGGAGACAACTACAATGAGCAGTTCTTC.